One and the same sample provided the 21 T cell receptor beta chains below, sequenced in a study of blood T cell repertoires in COVID-19. TCRdb's copy holds only in-frame clones and misses some; the assay was immunoSEQ multiplex PCR. The sample records approximately 280,000 clones, about 85% being singletons. The sequencing sample was made of PBMCs or T cells enriched from blood (not recorded which). Receptors originate from a woman aged 45 to 65 who had recovered from COVID-19.

The rearrangement links TRBV7-3 to TRBJ1-2, with 8 bases identical to TRBD1. From germline, CDR1 is SGHTA and CDR2 FQGTGA. V shed 5 bases, J shed 5 bases, and the junction held 13 bases outside the gene matches. The CDR3 is 16 residues long. CDR3 amino acids: CASSPNSPGGAYGYTF. In DNA form, the CDR3 reads TGTGCCAGCAGCCCCAATAGCCCAGGGGGCGCTTATGGCTACACCTTC.

The gene calls are TRBV5-1 and TRBJ2-3, with 7 bases that match TRBD1. The V and J ends lost 5 bases and 0 bases, in that order; junction bases with no gene match: 6. The CDR3 consists of 15 residues. The germline V gene has CDR1 SGHRS and CDR2 YFSETQ. The CDR3 nucleotides are TGCGCCAGCAGACTTGGGGGACAGAGCACAGATACGCAGTATTTT. Protein: CASRLGGQSTDTQYF.

The chain has TRBV3-1 (or the pseudogene TRBV3-2) and TRBJ1-3; a possible D gene is TRBD1 (6 bases). Germline V lookup: CDR1 LGHDT, CDR2 YNNKEL (reference sequence). V lost 4 bases and J lost 4, with 17 bases in between. The CDR3 has 16 amino acids. The CDR3 spells CASSPSRGTAGNTIYF. The CDR3 nucleotides are TGTGCCAGCAGCCCGTCTAGGGGGACGGCGGGAAACACCATATATTTT.

The chain is built from TRBV5-1 and TRBJ1-1; TRBD1 matches at 7 bases. V was pared by 5 bases and J by 4 bases, with 5 bases of the junction left unmatched. This CDR3 comprises 13 residues. CDR1 is SGHRS and CDR2 is YFSETQ in the germline V gene. In nucleotides, the CDR3 is TGCGCCAGCAGAGGACAGGAGGGCACTGAAGCTTTCTTT. It is translated as CASRGQEGTEAFF.

The table lists this clone with a count of one. J is TRBJ1-1 and V is TRBV19; tentatively, D is TRBD1 (6 bases). V lost 3 bases and J lost 2, with 10 bases in between. The CDR3 runs 14 residues. CDR1 and CDR2 (germline): LNHDA, SQIVND (reference sequence). CDR3 sequence reads: CASSMGAGNTEAFF. The CDR3 nucleotides are TGTGCCAGTAGTATGGGGGCCGGAAACACTGAAGCTTTCTTT.

The gene calls are TRBV5-4 and TRBJ2-7; a possible D gene is TRBD2 (5 bases). The CDR3 covers 14 residues. Looked up from germline, CDR1 is SGHNT and CDR2 is YYREEE (reference sequence). V shed 3 bases and J shed 2 bases, with 12 bases lying between them. The CDR3 DNA is TGTGCCAGCAGCTCCCAAAGCGGTCCCTACGAGCAGTACTTC. Translating gives CASSSQSGPYEQYF.

This sequence joins TRBV19 and TRBJ2-2; D gene unclear. The CDR3 consists of 14 residues. In germline, CDR1 is LNHDA, CDR2 SQIVND (reference sequence). Trimming cost V 7 bases and J 5 bases, with 14 bases left between them. Here the CDR3 DNA reads TGTGCCAGTACCCCGCGGATCTCTACCGGGGAGCTGTTTTTT. Encoded protein: CASTPRISTGELFF.

This chain joins TRBV11-2 and TRBJ2-2, with TRBD1 matching 8 bases. In germline, CDR1 is SGHAT, CDR2 FQNNGV. V shed 6 bases, J shed 1 base, and the junction held 1 base outside the gene matches. The CDR3 has 14 amino acids. The CDR3 loop reads CASRGQENTGELFF. Here the CDR3 DNA reads TGTGCCAGCAGGGGACAGGAGAACACCGGGGAGCTGTTTTTT.

The chain uses TRBV7-2 and TRBJ1-4; 8 bases match TRBD1. The germline V gene has CDR1 SGHTA and CDR2 FQGNSA. The CDR3 totals 13 residues. The junction had 8 bases not matched to a gene; V was cut back by 5 bases and J by 12 bases. The chain's CDR3 is CASSLTGGRELFF. CDR3 DNA: TGTGCCAGCAGCCTCACAGGGGGGCGAGAACTGTTTTTT.

This chain connects TRBV5-5 to TRBJ2-7; D perhaps matches TRBD1 (6 bases). Germline V lookup: CDR1 SGHKS, CDR2 YYEKEE (reference sequence). The CDR3 has 14 amino acids. Trimming shortened V by 3 bases and J by 3 bases, and 13 bases separated the two germline ends. In DNA, the CDR3 is TGTGCCAGCAGCTCAGGGGTAGGGAACTACGAGCAGTACTTC. Its translation: CASSSGVGNYEQYF.

This rearrangement joins TRBV27 to TRBJ2-3; possibly TRBD1 for D (5 bases). V was shortened by 8 bases and J by 1 base, with 22 bases between the two germline ends. The CDR3 is 17 amino acids. Germline lookup yields CDR1 MNHEY and CDR2 SMNVEV (reference sequence). The CDR3 DNA sequence: TGTGCCAGCGGCCTTCTGGGGCTGACCGCCCGCACAGATACGCAGTATTTT. Encoded protein: CASGLLGLTARTDTQYF.

The chain employs TRBV19 and TRBJ1-2, with D tentatively TRBD1 (5 bases). V was trimmed by 3 bases and J by 8 bases, leaving 13 bases between them. CDR1 is LNHDA, CDR2 SQIVND, per germline (reference sequence). The length of the CDR3 is 13 residues. Here the CDR3 reads CASSMGHSWGYTF. CDR3 nucleotides: TGTGCCAGTAGTATGGGGCACAGTTGGGGCTACACCTTC.

V usage is TRBV2 and J usage is TRBJ2-2, with D perhaps matching TRBD1 (7 bases). Germline V gene sequence: CDR1 SNHLY, CDR2 FYNNEI. V was pared by 8 bases and J by 0 bases, with 10 bases between. This CDR3 comprises 14 residues. CDR3 amino acids: CASGGTANTGELFF. CDR3 sequence (DNA): TGTGCCAGCGGAGGGACAGCGAACACCGGGGAGCTGTTTTTT. Supplemented by reference TRBV2 and TRBJ2-2, the full variable domain reads EPEVTQTPSHQVTQMGQEVILRCVPISNHLYFYWYRQILGQKVEFLVSFYNNEISEKSEIFDDQFSVERPDGSNFTLKIRSTKLEDSAMYFCASGGTANTGELFFGEGSRLTVL.

The genes are TRBV5-8 and TRBJ2-1; possibly TRBD2 for D (7 bases). V was cut by 2 bases and J by 7 bases, with 19 bases left in between. Germline V lookup: CDR1 SGHTS, CDR2 YDEGEE. CDR3 size: 16 residues. In nucleotides, the CDR3 is TGTGCCAGCAGCTTTTGGGGGCGGGAGTCGAGAAATGAGCAGTTCTTC. The encoded protein is CASSFWGRESRNEQFF.

The J gene is TRBJ1-1, the V gene TRBV9; tentatively, D is TRBD1 (5 bases). V lost 0 bases and J 0 bases, leaving 6 bases between the germline ends. The germline gives CDR1 SGDLS, CDR2 YYNGEE. The CDR3 consists of 14 residues. The CDR3 nucleotides are TGTGCCAGCAGCGTAGGGACAATGAACACTGAAGCTTTCTTT. Its translation is CASSVGTMNTEAFF.

V is TRBV5-1 and J is TRBJ1-3; D is ambiguous. The germline V and J ends were trimmed by 1 base and 4 bases, with 9 bases remaining between them. CDR3 length: 14 amino acids. Per germline, CDR1 SGHRS and CDR2 YFSETQ. This CDR3 is CASSLTDTGNTIYF. CDR3 DNA sequence: TGCGCCAGCAGCTTGACCGACACGGGAAACACCATATATTTT.

In its sample, this clone was seen many times. The V call is TRBV5-4, the J call TRBJ1-2; TRBD1 is a possible D gene (6 bases). V was cut by 5 bases and J by 6 bases, with 11 bases left in between. Germline CDR1 SGHNT, CDR2 YYREEE (reference sequence). The CDR3 sequence is 12 residues long. As DNA, the CDR3 is TGTGCCAGCAGTTATGCAGGGGATGGCTACACCTTC. Amino acids: CASSYAGDGYTF. Full variable domain (missing parts from reference TRBV5-4 and TRBJ1-2): ETGVTQSPTHLIKTRGQQVTLRCSSQSGHNTVSWYQQALGQGPQFIFQYYREEENGRGNFPPRFSGLQFPNYSSELNVNALELDDSALYLCASSYAGDGYTFGSGTRLTVV.

V and J are TRBV5-1 and TRBJ2-7; TRBD1 is a possible D gene (5 bases). V dropped 0 bases and J dropped 6 bases, with 16 bases sitting between them. Per germline, CDR1 SGHRS and CDR2 YFSETQ. The CDR3 sequence is 15 residues long. The CDR3 DNA reads TGCGCCAGCAGCTTGGGACAGAAACCCTCATCCGAGCAGTACTTC. Translation gives CASSLGQKPSSEQYF.

The V call is TRBV5-1, the J call TRBJ2-3; no firm D call. Germline V CDR1 and CDR2: SGHRS, YFSETQ. Deletions cut 0 bases from V and 2 bases from J, with 7 bases between. This CDR3 comprises 14 residues. The CDR3 is CASSLAVDTDTQYF. CDR3 bases: TGCGCCAGCAGCTTGGCCGTAGACACAGATACGCAGTATTTT.

This chain's CDR3 is CASSQDPGYPTYEQYF. The CDR3 coding sequence is TGCGCCAGCAGCCAAGATCCGGGATACCCCACTTACGAGCAGTACTTC. J is TRBJ2-7 and V is TRBV4-3, with a possible D match to TRBD2 (5 bases). Looked up from germline, CDR1 is LGHNA and CDR2 is YSLEER. CDR3 length equals 16 residues. The V end lost 0 bases, the J end lost 4 bases, and 16 bases lay between the germline ends.

The chain links TRBV29-1 to TRBJ2-7; 8 bases are a match to TRBD2. This CDR3 spans 16 amino acids. V trimming: 3 bases; J trimming: 0 bases; junction bases outside the gene matches: 10. The germline V gene has CDR1 SQVTM and CDR2 ANQGSEA. CDR3 region: CSVEGMLAGSSYEQYF. In DNA, the CDR3 is TGCAGCGTTGAGGGTATGCTAGCGGGTTCCTCCTACGAGCAGTACTTC.